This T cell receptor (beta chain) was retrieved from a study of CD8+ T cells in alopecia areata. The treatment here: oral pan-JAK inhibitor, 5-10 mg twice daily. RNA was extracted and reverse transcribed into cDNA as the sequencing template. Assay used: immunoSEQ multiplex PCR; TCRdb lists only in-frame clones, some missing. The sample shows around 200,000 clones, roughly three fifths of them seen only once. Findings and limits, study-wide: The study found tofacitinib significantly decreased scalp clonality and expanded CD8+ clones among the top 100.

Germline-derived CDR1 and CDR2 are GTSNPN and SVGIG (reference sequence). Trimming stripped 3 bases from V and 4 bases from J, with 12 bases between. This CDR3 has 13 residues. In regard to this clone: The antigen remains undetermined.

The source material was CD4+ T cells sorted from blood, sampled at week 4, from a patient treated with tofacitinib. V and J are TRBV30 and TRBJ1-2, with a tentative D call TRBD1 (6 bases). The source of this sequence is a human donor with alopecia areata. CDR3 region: CAWSRRGGYGYTF. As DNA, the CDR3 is TGTGCCTGGAGCCGCAGGGGTGGCTATGGCTACACCTTC. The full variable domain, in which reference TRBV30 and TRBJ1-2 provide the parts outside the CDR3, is SQTIHQWPATLVQPVGSPLSLECTVEGTSNPNLYWYRQAAGRGLQLLFYSVGIGQISSEVPQNLSASRPQDRQFILSSKKLLLSDSGFYLCAWSRRGGYGYTFGSGTRLTVV.